This T cell receptor beta chain derives from a study of cytotoxic CD8 clonotypes in ibrutinib-treated CLL. General observations from the study: Sustained-remission and progressing patients had unequal sampling times. Rare overall, public clonotypes shrank or held steady under therapy.

The intended depth for sequencing was 1 in 200,000 to 1 in 1 million T cells. TCRdb's copy holds only in-frame clones and misses some; the assay was immunoSEQ multiplex PCR. Among some 200,000 clones, just under 80% were seen once, and the ten largest hold about 10%. About this clone: Its antigen is not known.

The CDR3 sequence is 14 residues long. Per germline, CDR1 SGHRS and CDR2 YFSETQ. The trim removed 3 bases at V and 4 bases at J, leaving 4 bases unmatched. This material consisted of PBMCs, taken after 12 months of ibrutinib treatment. The J gene is TRBJ2-5, the V gene TRBV5-1; 9 bases are shared with TRBD1. This clonotype was obtained from a human donor with chronic lymphocytic leukemia. The CDR3 DNA is TGCGCCAGCAGCTCGGGACAGGGTCTAGAGACCCAGTACTTC. This gives the protein CASSSGQGLETQYF.